Listed below are T cell receptor beta chains from one sample, sequenced in a study of blood T cell repertoires in COVID-19. The data were produced by immunoSEQ multiplex PCR, yet TCRdb's version contains in-frame clones alone and is incomplete. The table includes approximately 60,000 clones, around 87% detected once. Sequenced: peripheral blood. Receptors originate from a man aged 60 to 75 with active or convalescent COVID-19. Each CDR3 is given with its conserved first and last residue. A D gene is named only where the DNA matches it firmly.

d_gene | j_gene | v_gene | CDR3aa
. | TRBJ2-1 | TRBV7-9 | CASSVNPGAGENNEQFF
TRBD2 | TRBJ2-7 | TRBV6-5 | CASNEGLATYEQYF
TRBD2 | TRBJ2-1 | TRBV28 | CASSFGTTYNEQFF
TRBD2 | TRBJ2-1 | TRBV5-1 | CASSLGTSGSAYEQFF
TRBD2 | TRBJ2-3 | TRBV30 | CAWSSLAGGSDTQYF
. | TRBJ2-7 | TRBV7-9 | CASSLGVYEQYF
TRBD2 | TRBJ2-5 | TRBV5-4 | CASSGTRGETQYF
TRBD1 | TRBJ2-1 | TRBV11-1 | CASSRQGSGLEQFF
. | TRBJ2-7 | TRBV7-3 | CASSPRTTVYEQYF
. | TRBJ1-2 | TRBV7-2 | CASSPGQFYGYTF
TRBD2 | TRBJ2-7 | TRBV7-2 | CASSSFGRTYEQYF
TRBD1 | TRBJ2-5 | TRBV5-4 | CASSYPTGTETQYF
. | TRBJ2-1 | TRBV6-6 | CASSLDLNNEQFF
. | TRBJ2-5 | TRBV5-1 | CASSRVGNRQETQYF
. | TRBJ1-5 | TRBV18 | CASSPGQPNSNQPQHF
. | TRBJ1-1 | TRBV12-3/TRBV12-4 | CASSAGANTEAFF
TRBD2 | TRBJ2-2 | TRBV4-2 | CASSQDRLAGSGELFF
TRBD1 | TRBJ1-2 | TRBV6-6 | CASSDGQDYGYTF
TRBD1 | TRBJ2-3 | TRBV2 | CASSEGDRGRGDTQYF
. | TRBJ1-2 | TRBV6-1 | CASSEAGGRAPNYGYTF
TRBD2 | TRBJ2-7 | TRBV10-2 | CASTGLAGHEQYF
TRBD2 | TRBJ2-5 | TRBV5-5 | CASSTASGRAGETQYF
. | TRBJ2-1 | TRBV6-5 | CASSLAPSYNEQFF
. | TRBJ2-1 | TRBV25-1 | CASSEPGYNEQFF
. | TRBJ2-7 | TRBV5-8 | CASSFRRESYEQYF
TRBD2 | TRBJ2-1 | TRBV5-1 | CASSPTSGGAGEQFF
. | TRBJ2-5 | TRBV14 | CASSQDLRAFETQYF
. | TRBJ2-2 | TRBV27 | CASSWGGDTGELFF